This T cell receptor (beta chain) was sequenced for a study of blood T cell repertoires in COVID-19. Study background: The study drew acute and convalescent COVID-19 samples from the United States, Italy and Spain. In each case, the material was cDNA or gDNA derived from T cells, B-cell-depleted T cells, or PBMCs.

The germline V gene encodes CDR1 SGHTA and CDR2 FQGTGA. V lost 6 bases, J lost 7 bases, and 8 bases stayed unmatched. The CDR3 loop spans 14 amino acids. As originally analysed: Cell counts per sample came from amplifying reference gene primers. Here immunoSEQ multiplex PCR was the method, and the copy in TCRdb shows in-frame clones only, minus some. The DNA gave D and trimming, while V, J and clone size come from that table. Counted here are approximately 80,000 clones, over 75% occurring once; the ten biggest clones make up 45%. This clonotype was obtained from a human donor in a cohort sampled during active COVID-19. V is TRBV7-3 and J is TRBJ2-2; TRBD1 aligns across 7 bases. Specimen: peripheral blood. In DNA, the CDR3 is TGTGCCAGCAGTTCAGGGGGAGACGGCGGGGAGCTGTTTTTT. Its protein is CASSSGGDGGELFF.